A selection of T cell receptor beta chains follows, all from one sample in a study of breast tumors, draining lymph nodes, adjacent tissues. TCRdb redid the calling of the multiplex PCR reads with MiXCR, one entry per CDR3 protein. The sample consists of fewer than 300,000 distinct CDR3 sequences, about 30% of them appearing once. The material sequenced was axillary lymph node tissue. The source is a female donor with breast cancer. Some clones in this sample may be carry-over from other donors' samples. Each CDR3 is given with its conserved first and last residue. D genes are given only for firm matches. Clone size appears in some rows only: once, few, many, or a class for an expanded clone.

j_call | d_call | v_call | clone_size | cdr3_nt | cdr3_aa
TRBJ2-3 | NA | TRBV7-8 | many | TGTGCCAGCAGCTTCGTGGGACCAACGCAGTATTTT | CASSFVGPTQYF
TRBJ2-1 | TRBD2 | TRBV5-4 | NA | TGTGCCAGCAGCCCGAGGTCCCGGGGACTAGCGGGAGGAGGTGAGCAGTTCTTC | CASSPRSRGLAGGGEQFF
TRBJ2-3 | TRBD2 | TRBV20-1 | NA | TGCAGGAGACTAGCGGGAGGCACAGATACGCAGTATTTT | CRRLAGGTDTQYF
TRBJ2-1 | TRBD2 | TRBV12-3/TRBV12-4 | NA | TGTGCCAGCAGTTGGACTAGCGGGAGCTCCTACAATGAGCAGTTCTTC | CASSWTSGSSYNEQFF
TRBJ2-2 | TRBD2 | TRBV7-7 | many | TGTGCTATTGGCGGGAGTCCCGGGGAGCTGTTTTTT | CAIGGSPGELFF
TRBJ2-3 | NA | TRBV4-2 | NA | TGTGTCAGCAGCCAAGCTGCAAATACGCGGTATTTT | CVSSQAANTRYF
TRBJ1-5 | NA | TRBV12-3/TRBV12-4 | once | TGTGCCAGCAGTTTCGACGGCTATCAGCCCCAGCATTTT | CASSFDGYQPQHF
TRBJ2-7 | TRBD1 | TRBV6-1 | many | TGTGCCAGCAGACCCCCCGGGACAGGAGCCTACGAGCAGTACTTC | CASRPPGTGAYEQYF
TRBJ2-5 | TRBD1 | TRBV20-1 | many | TGCAGTGCTAGAGGCGAGACAGGGAGCCCGGTGATCCAAGAGACCCAGTACTTC | CSARGETGSPVIQETQYF
TRBJ2-1 | TRBD2 | TRBV20-1 | many | TGCAGTGCTAGAAAGGCGGGGGAGATGTACAATGAGCAGTTCTTC | CSARKAGEMYNEQFF
TRBJ2-1 | NA | TRBV30 | many | TGTGCCTTGTCGGGTAGACCCTCTTACAATGAGCAGTTCTTC | CALSGRPSYNEQFF
TRBJ1-5 | TRBD1 | TRBV9 | NA | TGTGCCAGCAGCCCGAAACAGGGGGGGTTCAATCAGCCCCAGCATTTT | CASSPKQGGFNQPQHF
TRBJ2-7 | TRBD1 | TRBV15 | medium-sized | TGTGCCACCAGCAGGAACAGGGGGAAGAACGAGCAGTACTTC | CATSRNRGKNEQYF
TRBJ2-5 | TRBD2 | TRBV12-3/TRBV12-4 | many | TGTGCCAGCAGCCTAGCGGGAGCGGTCATGAGAGAGACCCAGTACTTC | CASSLAGAVMRETQYF
TRBJ1-5 | TRBD1 | TRBV24-1 | many | TGTGCCACCAGTGGACAGGGGAACGTTCAGCCCCAGCATTTT | CATSGQGNVQPQHF
TRBJ2-5 | TRBD2 | TRBV12-3/TRBV12-4 | few | TGTGCCAGTAGTTTAGAGGGGCGGGAGAGGAGAGAGACCCAGTACTTC | CASSLEGRERRETQYF
TRBJ2-3 | NA | TRBV18 | many | TGTGCCAGCTCACCGACATACACAGATACGCAGTATTTT | CASSPTYTDTQYF
TRBJ2-5 | NA | TRBV5-1 | many | TGCGCCAGCAGCACCAAGGTGACCCAGTACTTC | CASSTKVTQYF
TRBJ2-5 | TRBD1 | TRBV18 | few | TGTGCCAGCTCACCCCTACAGGGGGGTAGTCAAGAGACCCAGTACTTC | CASSPLQGGSQETQYF
TRBJ1-4 | TRBD1 | TRBV7-3 | many | TGTGCCAGCAGCTCCGCAGGGACAGGGGGAGAAAAACTGTTTTTT | CASSSAGTGGEKLFF
TRBJ1-3 | TRBD1 | TRBV29-1 | few | TGCAGCGTTGAATTGGGGGGACAGTTTTCTGGAAACACCATATATTTT | CSVELGGQFSGNTIYF
TRBJ2-2 | TRBD1 | TRBV14 | many | TGTGCCAGCAGCCCATTCGGGACAGGGGGTACCGGGGAGCTGTTTTTT | CASSPFGTGGTGELFF
TRBJ2-5 | TRBD1 | TRBV28 | few | TGTGCCAGCAGCCCCGGGCACACAGGGGCCGAGACCCAGTACTTC | CASSPGHTGAETQYF
TRBJ1-6 | NA | TRBV3-1 | many | TGTGCCAGCAGCATACGACAGGCGAGGAATTCACCCCTCCACTTT | CASSIRQARNSPLHF
TRBJ2-7 | NA | TRBV5-1 | NA | TGCGCCAGCAGCTTTGAACTCGCTCAAGCCTACGAGCAGTACTTC | CASSFELAQAYEQYF
TRBJ2-3 | NA | TRBV20-1 | many | TGCAGTGCTAGCCGTGGGGCTAGTGGCGCAGATACGCAGTATTTT | CSASRGASGADTQYF
TRBJ1-4 | NA | TRBV29-1 | NA | TGCAGCGTTGAGGGGGGACTAGCGGGTAATGAAAAACTGTTTTTT | CSVEGGLAGNEKLFF
TRBJ2-1 | TRBD1 | TRBV6-1 | NA | TGTGCCAGCAGACTCCGGGACAGGGACTATGAGCAGTTCTTC | CASRLRDRDYEQFF
TRBJ1-6 | TRBD1 | TRBV20-1 | many | TGCAGTGCGGCGGACAGGGGACGAAATAATTCACCCCTCCACTTT | CSAADRGRNNSPLHF
TRBJ1-6 | TRBD1 | TRBV20-1 | many | TGCAGTGCCTCACAGGGGGCCGTGTCACCCCTCCACTTT | CSASQGAVSPLHF
TRBJ1-2 | NA | TRBV10-3 | many | TGTGCCATCGGGGACCCTGGCAGGGCCGGCTATGGCTACACCTTC | CAIGDPGRAGYGYTF
TRBJ1-4 | TRBD1 | TRBV6-5 | NA | TGTGCCAGCAGTCGCCGACAGGGGAGGTCGAACACTAATGAAAAACTGTTTTTT | CASSRRQGRSNTNEKLFF
TRBJ1-6 | NA | TRBV30 | many | TGTGCCTGGAGTGCGGACAAGTATTCACCCCTCCACTTT | CAWSADKYSPLHF
TRBJ2-7 | NA | TRBV6-5 | many | TGTGCCAGCAGATCAGGGAGATCTCCTTACGAGCAGTACTTC | CASRSGRSPYEQYF
TRBJ1-6 | TRBD1 | TRBV6-6 | many | TGTGCCAGCAGCCAACAGGGGGGCGGATCACCCCTCCACTTT | CASSQQGGGSPLHF
TRBJ2-7 | NA | TRBV20-1 | once | TGCAGTGCTACAAACTACGAGCAGTACTTC | CSATNYEQYF
TRBJ1-5 | NA | TRBV6-1 | many | TGTGCCAGCAGTGACGGACGGAGCAATCAGCCCCAGCATTTT | CASSDGRSNQPQHF
TRBJ2-3 | NA | TRBV5-1 | NA | TGCGCCAGCAGCTCGGTGGCACCTGAGGATACGCAGTATTTT | CASSSVAPEDTQYF